Below are 4 T cell receptor beta chains sequenced from a single sample in a study of shared clonotypes between healthy human individuals. Some clones are missing from TCRdb's copy, which holds only in-frame ones; the method was immunoSEQ multiplex PCR. The sample lists about 1.1 million clones; about 80% were seen once. Sequencing was done on a sample of memory CD4+ T cells from PBMCs. Noted subset: CD45RA-negative fraction. These receptors all come from a man younger than 35 in good health. Some clones in this sample may be carry-over from other donors' samples.

V gene TRBV2 combines with J gene TRBJ1-4; tentatively, D is TRBD1 (5 bases). Trimming left V 6 bases short and J 5 bases short, with 16 bases between. The CDR3 length is 15 residues. In germline, CDR1 is SNHLY, CDR2 FYNNEI. The CDR3 loop reads CASRDLGEGNEKLFF. In DNA form, the CDR3 reads TGTGCCAGCAGGGACCTCGGGGAGGGGAATGAAAAACTGTTTTTT.

The rearrangement uses TRBV5-1 and TRBJ2-5; a possible D gene is TRBD2 (6 bases). Germline-derived CDR1 and CDR2 are SGHRS and YFSETQ. Trimming removed 4 bases at V and 5 bases at J, with 21 bases between. The CDR3 length is 16 residues. The CDR3 DNA follows: TGCGCCAGCAGCCTCGGCGGGCAGGGAGGCGCGGAGACCCAGTACTTC. This encodes CASSLGGQGGAETQYF. Full variable domain (rest looked up from reference TRBV5-1 and TRBJ2-5): KAGVTQTPRYLIKTRGQQVTLSCSPISGHRSVSWYQQTPGQGLQFLFEYFSETQRNKGNFPGRFSGRQFSNSRSEMNVSTLELGDSALYLCASSLGGQGGAETQYFGPGTRLLVL.

At least ten counts were recorded for this clone. This chain links TRBV5-1 with TRBJ2-5; 8 nucleotides line up with TRBD1. This CDR3 comprises 15 residues. V dropped 0 bases and J dropped 3; count of bases not matched to a gene: 4. Germline CDR1 is SGHRS and CDR2 is YFSETQ. The CDR3 nucleotides read TGCGCCAGCAGCTTGGCCCCGGACAGGGAAGAGACCCAGTACTTC. Translation: CASSLAPDREETQYF.

This clone was observed many times. The rearrangement joins TRBV7-9 to TRBJ1-1; 10 bases match TRBD1. V gave up 10 bases and J gave up 0 bases; unmatched junction bases: 5. Germline CDR1 SEHNR, CDR2 FQNEAQ (reference sequence). The length of the CDR3 is 14 residues. The CDR3 nucleotides read TGTGCCACCGACAGGGGGCAAATGAACACTGAAGCTTTCTTT. It translates to CATDRGQMNTEAFF.